Shown below are 20 T cell receptor beta chains from a single sample sequenced in a study of T-cell memory formation after mild COVID-19. From the 5' RACE reads, TCRdb called clonotypes with MiXCR, one entry per CDR3 protein. The sample lists more than 350,000 distinct CDR3 sequences, under 25% occurring once. The sequenced sample was PBMCs or a T cell subset sorted from them (not recorded which). These receptors were obtained from an adult woman who had mild COVID-19 (a few samples of this study predate the infection). Cell type and time point are not known.

V is TRBV7-3 and J is TRBJ2-3; D tentatively reads TRBD1 or TRBD2 (5 bases each). Trimming pared 5 bases from V and 3 bases from J, leaving 12 bases between. Germline CDR1 is SGHTA and CDR2 is FQGTGA. The CDR3 spans 14 residues. The CDR3 DNA sequence: TGTGCCAGCAGCCCGTTGGGGGAGACAGATACGCAGTATTTT. Amino acid sequence: CASSPLGETDTQYF.

This clonotype showed up just a few times. V usage is TRBV5-1 and J usage is TRBJ2-3; D not resolved. V gave up 0 bases and J gave up 2 bases, with 4 bases separating them. This CDR3 has 13 amino acids. Germline lookup yields CDR1 SGHRS and CDR2 YFSETQ. The CDR3: CASSLVPTDTQYF. The CDR3 region has the DNA TGCGCCAGCAGCTTGGTCCCCACAGATACGCAGTATTTT.

V is TRBV12-3 or TRBV12-4 and J is TRBJ2-7; 9 bases match TRBD2. There are 15 residues in the CDR3. Germline trimming cut 2 bases from V and 5 bases from J; bases unmatched to any gene: 7. The CDR3 protein is CASSLMSSGTHEQYF. The CDR3 DNA reads as TGTGCCAGCAGTTTAATGTCTAGCGGGACCCACGAGCAGTACTTC.

In its sample, this clonotype was seen a few times. In nucleotides, the CDR3 is TGTGCCAGCAGTGAAAGGGTAAACTACAATGAGCAGTTCTTC. Protein product: CASSERVNYNEQFF. This chain links TRBV2 with TRBJ2-1, with unresolved D. Germline values: CDR1 SNHLY, CDR2 FYNNEI. The CDR3 totals 14 residues. Deletions cut 2 bases from V and 3 bases from J, with 8 bases between. The whole variable domain, remainder taken from reference TRBV2 and TRBJ2-1, is EPEVTQTPSHQVTQMGQEVILRCVPISNHLYFYWYRQILGQKVEFLVSFYNNEISEKSEIFDDQFSVERPDGSNFTLKIRSTKLEDSAMYFCASSERVNYNEQFFGPGTRLTVL.

This clonotype was counted many times. This chain connects TRBV5-1 to TRBJ2-5, with D unclear. V was trimmed by 5 bases and J by 2 bases, leaving 10 bases between them. CDR3 size: 13 residues. The germline V gene has CDR1 SGHRS and CDR2 YFSETQ. This CDR3 reads CASRSPDQETQYF. The CDR3 bases are TGCGCCAGCAGGTCGCCGGATCAAGAGACCCAGTACTTC.

J is TRBJ2-7 and V is TRBV5-1; D possibly matches TRBD1 or TRBD2 (5 bases each). This CDR3 has 14 residues. Germline V lookup: CDR1 SGHRS, CDR2 YFSETQ. V was shortened by 2 bases and J by 2 bases, with 11 bases between the two germline ends. The CDR3 DNA reads as TGCGCCAGCAGCTTCCGGGACGGCCCCTACGAGCAGTACTTC. This translates into CASSFRDGPYEQYF.

This clonotype was found many times. This chain uses TRBV15 with TRBJ2-2; D is unresolved. Between the trimmed V and J ends, which lost 2 bases and 5 bases, there was a span of 9 bases. This CDR3 has 14 residues. The germline CDR1 and CDR2 sequences are LNHNV and YYDKDF (reference sequence). CDR3 nucleotides: TGTGCCACCAGCAGAAATCTTGGGACCGGGGAGCTGTTTTTT. Its protein product is CATSRNLGTGELFF.

This clonotype was detected ten times or more. The V gene is TRBV4-1, the J gene TRBJ2-5; either TRBD1 or TRBD2 may fit D (5 bases each). Germline V lookup: CDR1 MGHRA, CDR2 YSYEKL. Trimming removed 4 bases from V and 4 bases from J, with 13 bases in between. This CDR3 region has 14 residues. CDR3 amino acids: CASSLYGAGETQYF. The CDR3 DNA sequence: TGCGCCAGCAGCCTCTACGGGGCTGGAGAGACCCAGTACTTC.

V and J are TRBV18 and TRBJ2-7, with TRBD1 matching 10 bases. Germline CDR1 is KGHSH and CDR2 is LQKENI. V was clipped by 1 base and J by 7 bases; unmatched bases: 10. This CDR3 spans 16 amino acids. The CDR3 loop is CASSPLFRDRGLEQYF. For the CDR3, the DNA is TGTGCCAGCTCACCACTCTTTCGGGACAGGGGTTTGGAGCAGTACTTC.

The gene calls are TRBV7-8 and TRBJ2-3; D could derive from TRBD1 or TRBD2 (5 bases each). Germline CDR1 SGHVS, CDR2 FQNEAQ. The ends were cut back, 0 bases at V and 3 bases at J, with 19 bases in the middle. CDR3 length: 18 amino acids. CDR3 in amino acids: CASSLAYVGPAKTDTQYF. The CDR3 nucleotides read TGTGCCAGCAGCTTAGCTTACGTGGGACCCGCCAAAACAGATACGCAGTATTTT.

The V and J genes are TRBV7-2 and TRBJ1-3; possibly TRBD1 for D (5 bases). V was cut by 2 bases and J by 3 bases, with 11 bases left in between. CDR1 and CDR2 (germline): SGHTA, FQGNSA. The CDR3 extends over 15 amino acids. The CDR3 DNA reads as TGTGCCAGCAGCTTAATGCAGGGAAGTGGAAACACCATATATTTT. It encodes CASSLMQGSGNTIYF.

The chain is built from TRBV4-1 and TRBJ2-1, with D hard to call. The CDR3 runs to 13 residues. CDR1 is MGHRA, CDR2 YSYEKL, per germline. Trimming shortened V by 0 bases and J by 2 bases, and 2 bases separated the two germline ends. CDR3 DNA sequence: TGCGCCAGCAGCCAAGACGCCTACAATGAGCAGTTCTTC. Amino acid sequence: CASSQDAYNEQFF.

This clonotype has more than one count but fewer than ten. V usage is TRBV6-5 and J usage is TRBJ2-2; 9 bases line up with TRBD2. Germline V gene sequence: CDR1 MNHEY, CDR2 SVGAGI. The junction had 12 bases not matched to a gene; V was cut back by 4 bases and J by 6 bases. The CDR3 totals 17 residues. The DNA of the CDR3 is TGTGCCAGCAGTTCCCCGGGAGGAGCGGGGGGAGCCGGGGAGCTGTTTTTT. Protein sequence: CASSSPGGAGGAGELFF.

The chain uses TRBV9 and TRBJ2-7, with D perhaps matching TRBD1 (5 bases). CDR3 length: 13 residues. V lost 4 bases to trimming and J lost 3 bases, with 11 bases between them. The germline gives CDR1 SGDLS, CDR2 YYNGEE. The CDR3 region has the DNA TGTGCCAGCAGCACGGGCAGGGACTACGAGCAGTACTTC. Translated, it gives CASSTGRDYEQYF. Full variable domain (outside the CDR3, taken from reference TRBV9 and TRBJ2-7): DSGVTQTPKHLITATGQRVTLRCSPRSGDLSVYWYQQSLDQGLQFLIQYYNGEERAKGNILERFSAQQFPDLHSELNLSSLELGDSALYFCASSTGRDYEQYFGPGTRLTVT.

This clonotype came up once. The rearrangement links TRBV19 to TRBJ1-1; 11 bases align to TRBD1. Germline V CDR1 and CDR2: LNHDA, SQIVND (reference sequence). This CDR3 has 18 residues. V was clipped by 3 bases and J by 4 bases; unmatched bases: 13. CDR3 coding DNA: TGTGCCAGTAGTATCCTCCCTTGGGGGGGGACAGGGGGCACTGAAGCTTTCTTT. The encoded protein is CASSILPWGGTGGTEAFF.

There are many counts of this clonotype. J is TRBJ2-1 and V is TRBV12-3 or TRBV12-4; D is unresolved. The CDR3 length is 12 residues. V was shortened by 6 bases and J by 10 bases, with 13 bases between the two germline ends. CDR3 in DNA: TGTGCCAGCAGCAAACCGAGCCCGGAGCAGTTCTTC. This gives the protein CASSKPSPEQFF.

V usage is TRBV7-6 and J usage is TRBJ2-7; possible D gene TRBD2, 5 bases. Germline CDR1 and CDR2: SGHVS and FNYEAQ. Deletions cut 1 base from V and 4 bases from J, with 14 bases between. This CDR3 region has 15 residues. This chain's CDR3 is CASSLVAKGLYEQYF. CDR3 nucleotide sequence: TGTGCCAGCAGCTTAGTAGCTAAAGGACTTTACGAGCAGTACTTC.

The chain carries TRBV29-1 and TRBJ2-3; 8 bases map to TRBD1. Germline lookup yields CDR1 SQVTM and CDR2 ANQGSEA. V shed 7 bases, J shed 0 bases, and the junction held 9 bases outside the gene matches. CDR3 length equals 15 residues. The CDR3 is CSATPRTGSTDTQYF. The CDR3 DNA reads as TGCAGCGCGACCCCGAGGACAGGGAGCACAGATACGCAGTATTTT.

This clonotype was picked up a small number of times. V is TRBV5-1 and J is TRBJ2-5; 12 bases fit TRBD2. V trimming: 0 bases; J trimming: 2 bases; junction bases outside the gene matches: 5. CDR1 SGHRS and CDR2 YFSETQ come from the germline V gene. The CDR3 extends over 17 amino acids. The CDR3 DNA sequence: TGCGCCAGCAGCTTGGCCTTACTAGCGGGGGGACAAGAGACCCAGTACTTC. It translates to CASSLALLAGGQETQYF.

This clonotype showed up just a few times. The chain employs TRBV4-3 and TRBJ2-7, with TRBD2 as a possible D gene (6 bases). Per the germline V gene, CDR1 is LGHNA and CDR2 is YSLEER. V lost 0 bases, J lost 2 bases, and 14 bases lay in between. The CDR3 has 16 residues. The CDR3 nucleotides are TGCGCCAGCAGCCAAGATGGGAGGCAGACGGCCTACGAGCAGTACTTC. Translation gives CASSQDGRQTAYEQYF.